The clone carrying this T cell receptor beta chain was observed a few times. Sample-barcoded 5' priming and a J-beta primer mix drove a second PCR of 7 to 11 cycles. TCRdb ran MiXCR on the 5' RACE reads and lists one entry per CDR3 protein. This sample has roughly 700,000 distinct CDR3 sequences; 49% occur once, and the top ten carry roughly 30%. This record belongs to a study of blood T cells in healthy people across ages. Germline values: CDR1 SGHRS, CDR2 YFSETQ. Trimming cost V 0 bases and J 5 bases, with 14 bases left between them. The CDR3 consists of 15 residues. Total RNA, at least 5 micrograms per sample, came from PBMCs.

Input material: blood. V is TRBV5-1 and J is TRBJ2-5; D call uncertain. The source of this sequence is a woman aged 60 to 75 in good health. CDR3 bases: TGCGCCAGCAGCTTGGGGGCCCGAGTTATGGAGACCCAGTACTTC. Translated: CASSLGARVMETQYF.